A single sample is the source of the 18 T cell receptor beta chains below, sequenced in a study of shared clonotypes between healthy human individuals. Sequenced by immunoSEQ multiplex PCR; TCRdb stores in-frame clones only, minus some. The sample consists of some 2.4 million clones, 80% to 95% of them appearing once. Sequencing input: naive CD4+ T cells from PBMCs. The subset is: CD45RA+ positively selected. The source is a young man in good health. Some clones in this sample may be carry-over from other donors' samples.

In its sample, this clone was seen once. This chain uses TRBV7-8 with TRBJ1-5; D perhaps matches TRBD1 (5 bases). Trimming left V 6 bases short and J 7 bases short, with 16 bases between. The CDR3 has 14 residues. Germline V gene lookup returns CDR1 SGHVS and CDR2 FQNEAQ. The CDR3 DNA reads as TGTGCCAGCAGTCCGGTTCTAGGGGAACAGCCCCAGCATTTT. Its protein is CASSPVLGEQPQHF.

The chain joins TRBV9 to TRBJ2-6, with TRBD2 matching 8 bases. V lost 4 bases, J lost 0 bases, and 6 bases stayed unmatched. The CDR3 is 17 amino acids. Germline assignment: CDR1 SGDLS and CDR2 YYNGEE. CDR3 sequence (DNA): TGTGCCAGCAGCAAACCGGGAGGGAACTCTGGGGCCAACGTCCTGACTTTC. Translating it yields CASSKPGGNSGANVLTF.

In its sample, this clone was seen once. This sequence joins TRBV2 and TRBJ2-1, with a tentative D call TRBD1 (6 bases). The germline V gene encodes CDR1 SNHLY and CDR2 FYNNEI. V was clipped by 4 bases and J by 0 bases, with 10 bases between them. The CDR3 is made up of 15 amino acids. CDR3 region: CASSGAGASYNEQFF. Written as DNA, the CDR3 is TGTGCCAGCAGTGGTGCAGGGGCCTCCTACAATGAGCAGTTCTTC.

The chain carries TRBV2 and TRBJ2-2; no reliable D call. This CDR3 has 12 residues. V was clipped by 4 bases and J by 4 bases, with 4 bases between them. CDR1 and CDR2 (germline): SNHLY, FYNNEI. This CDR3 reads CASSVSTGELFF. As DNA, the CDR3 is TGTGCCAGCAGTGTGAGCACCGGGGAGCTGTTTTTT.

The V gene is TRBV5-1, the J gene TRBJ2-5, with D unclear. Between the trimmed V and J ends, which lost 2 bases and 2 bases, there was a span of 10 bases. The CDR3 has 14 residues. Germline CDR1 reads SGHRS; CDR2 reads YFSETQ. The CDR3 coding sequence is TGCGCCAGCAGCTTATCTACATCTCAAGAGACCCAGTACTTC. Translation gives CASSLSTSQETQYF.

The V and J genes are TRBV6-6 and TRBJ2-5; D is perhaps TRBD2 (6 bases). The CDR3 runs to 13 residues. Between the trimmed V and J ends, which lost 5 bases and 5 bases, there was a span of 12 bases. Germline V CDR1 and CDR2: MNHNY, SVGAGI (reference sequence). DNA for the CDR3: TGTGCCAGCAGTGGAGGAGGGGCGGAGACCCAGTACTTC. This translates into CASSGGGAETQYF.

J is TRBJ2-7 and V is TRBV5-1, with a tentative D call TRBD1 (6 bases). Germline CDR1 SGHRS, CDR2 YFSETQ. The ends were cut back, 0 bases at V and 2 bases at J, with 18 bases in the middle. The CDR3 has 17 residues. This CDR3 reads CASSLASYRDSAYEQYF. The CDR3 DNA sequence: TGCGCCAGCAGCTTGGCCTCCTACAGGGATTCCGCCTACGAGCAGTACTTC.

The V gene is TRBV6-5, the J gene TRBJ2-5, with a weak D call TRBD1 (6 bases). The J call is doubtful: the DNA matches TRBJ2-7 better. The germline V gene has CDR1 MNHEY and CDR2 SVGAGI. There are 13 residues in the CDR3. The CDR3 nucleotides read TGTGCCAGCAGCCCAACAGGGTTCTACGAGCAGTACTTC. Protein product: CASSPTGFYEQYF.

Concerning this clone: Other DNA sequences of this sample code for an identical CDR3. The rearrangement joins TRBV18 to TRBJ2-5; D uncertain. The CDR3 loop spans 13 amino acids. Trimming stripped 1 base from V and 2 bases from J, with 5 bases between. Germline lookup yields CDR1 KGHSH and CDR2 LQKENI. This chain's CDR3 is CASSPRLQETQYF. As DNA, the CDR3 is TGTGCCAGCTCACCACGACTTCAAGAGACCCAGTACTTC.

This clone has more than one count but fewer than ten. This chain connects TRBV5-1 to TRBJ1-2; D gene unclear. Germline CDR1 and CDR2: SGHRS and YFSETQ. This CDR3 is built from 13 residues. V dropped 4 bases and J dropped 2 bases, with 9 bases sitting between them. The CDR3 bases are TGCGCCAGCAGCGTGGAACCCAACTATGGCTACACCTTC. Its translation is CASSVEPNYGYTF.

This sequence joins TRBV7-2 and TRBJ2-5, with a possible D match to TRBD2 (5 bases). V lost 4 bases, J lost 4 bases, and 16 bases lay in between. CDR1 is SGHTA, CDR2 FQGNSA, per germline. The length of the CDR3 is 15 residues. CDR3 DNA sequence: TGTGCCAGCAGCTCTCGAACGGGAAGGTTAGAGACCCAGTACTTC. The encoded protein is CASSSRTGRLETQYF.

Here the CDR3 DNA reads TGCGCCAGCAGCCGAGAAACTAGCCGCGAGCAGTACTTC. Protein sequence: CASSRETSREQYF. The chain uses TRBV4-1 and TRBJ2-7; D is possibly TRBD2 (6 bases). CDR3 length: 13 amino acids. Germline V gives CDR1 MGHRA, CDR2 YSYEKL. Trimming stripped 4 bases from V and 6 bases from J, with 13 bases between.

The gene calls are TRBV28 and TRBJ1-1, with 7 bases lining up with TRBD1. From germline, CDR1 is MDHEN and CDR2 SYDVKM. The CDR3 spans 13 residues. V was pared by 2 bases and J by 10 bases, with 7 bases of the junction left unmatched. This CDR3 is CASSLEQGQVAFF. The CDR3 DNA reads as TGTGCCAGCAGTTTAGAACAGGGGCAAGTAGCTTTCTTT.

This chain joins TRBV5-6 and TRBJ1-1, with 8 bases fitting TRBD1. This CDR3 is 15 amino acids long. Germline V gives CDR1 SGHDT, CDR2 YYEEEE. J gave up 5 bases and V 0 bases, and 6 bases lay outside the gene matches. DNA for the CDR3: TGTGCCAGCAGCTTGGGGACAGGGCTTGGAACTGAAGCTTTCTTT. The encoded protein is CASSLGTGLGTEAFF.

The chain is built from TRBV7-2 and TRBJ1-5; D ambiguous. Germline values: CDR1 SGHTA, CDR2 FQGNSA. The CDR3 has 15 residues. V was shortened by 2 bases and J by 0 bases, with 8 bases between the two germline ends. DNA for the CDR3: TGTGCCAGCAGCTTATTATCTAATAGCAATCAGCCCCAGCATTTT. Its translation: CASSLLSNSNQPQHF.

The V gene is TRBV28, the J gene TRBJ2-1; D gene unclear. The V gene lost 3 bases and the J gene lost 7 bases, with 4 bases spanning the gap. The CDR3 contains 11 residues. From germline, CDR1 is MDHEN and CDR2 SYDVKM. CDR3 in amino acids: CASSFENEQFF. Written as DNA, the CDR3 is TGTGCCAGCAGTTTTGAGAATGAGCAGTTCTTC.

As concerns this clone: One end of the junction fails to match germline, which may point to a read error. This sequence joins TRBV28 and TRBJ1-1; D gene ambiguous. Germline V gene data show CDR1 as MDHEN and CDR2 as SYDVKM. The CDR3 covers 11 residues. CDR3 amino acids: CVSVDFRGAFF. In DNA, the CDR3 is TGCGTGTCGGTGGACTTCAGAGGAGCTTTCTTT.

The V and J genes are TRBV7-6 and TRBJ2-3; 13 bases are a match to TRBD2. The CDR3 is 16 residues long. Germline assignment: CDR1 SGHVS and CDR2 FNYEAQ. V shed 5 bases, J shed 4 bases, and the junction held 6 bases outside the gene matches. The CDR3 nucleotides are TGTGCCAGCAGCCTAGGACTAGCGGGAGTTTCAGATACGCAGTATTTT. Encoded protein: CASSLGLAGVSDTQYF.